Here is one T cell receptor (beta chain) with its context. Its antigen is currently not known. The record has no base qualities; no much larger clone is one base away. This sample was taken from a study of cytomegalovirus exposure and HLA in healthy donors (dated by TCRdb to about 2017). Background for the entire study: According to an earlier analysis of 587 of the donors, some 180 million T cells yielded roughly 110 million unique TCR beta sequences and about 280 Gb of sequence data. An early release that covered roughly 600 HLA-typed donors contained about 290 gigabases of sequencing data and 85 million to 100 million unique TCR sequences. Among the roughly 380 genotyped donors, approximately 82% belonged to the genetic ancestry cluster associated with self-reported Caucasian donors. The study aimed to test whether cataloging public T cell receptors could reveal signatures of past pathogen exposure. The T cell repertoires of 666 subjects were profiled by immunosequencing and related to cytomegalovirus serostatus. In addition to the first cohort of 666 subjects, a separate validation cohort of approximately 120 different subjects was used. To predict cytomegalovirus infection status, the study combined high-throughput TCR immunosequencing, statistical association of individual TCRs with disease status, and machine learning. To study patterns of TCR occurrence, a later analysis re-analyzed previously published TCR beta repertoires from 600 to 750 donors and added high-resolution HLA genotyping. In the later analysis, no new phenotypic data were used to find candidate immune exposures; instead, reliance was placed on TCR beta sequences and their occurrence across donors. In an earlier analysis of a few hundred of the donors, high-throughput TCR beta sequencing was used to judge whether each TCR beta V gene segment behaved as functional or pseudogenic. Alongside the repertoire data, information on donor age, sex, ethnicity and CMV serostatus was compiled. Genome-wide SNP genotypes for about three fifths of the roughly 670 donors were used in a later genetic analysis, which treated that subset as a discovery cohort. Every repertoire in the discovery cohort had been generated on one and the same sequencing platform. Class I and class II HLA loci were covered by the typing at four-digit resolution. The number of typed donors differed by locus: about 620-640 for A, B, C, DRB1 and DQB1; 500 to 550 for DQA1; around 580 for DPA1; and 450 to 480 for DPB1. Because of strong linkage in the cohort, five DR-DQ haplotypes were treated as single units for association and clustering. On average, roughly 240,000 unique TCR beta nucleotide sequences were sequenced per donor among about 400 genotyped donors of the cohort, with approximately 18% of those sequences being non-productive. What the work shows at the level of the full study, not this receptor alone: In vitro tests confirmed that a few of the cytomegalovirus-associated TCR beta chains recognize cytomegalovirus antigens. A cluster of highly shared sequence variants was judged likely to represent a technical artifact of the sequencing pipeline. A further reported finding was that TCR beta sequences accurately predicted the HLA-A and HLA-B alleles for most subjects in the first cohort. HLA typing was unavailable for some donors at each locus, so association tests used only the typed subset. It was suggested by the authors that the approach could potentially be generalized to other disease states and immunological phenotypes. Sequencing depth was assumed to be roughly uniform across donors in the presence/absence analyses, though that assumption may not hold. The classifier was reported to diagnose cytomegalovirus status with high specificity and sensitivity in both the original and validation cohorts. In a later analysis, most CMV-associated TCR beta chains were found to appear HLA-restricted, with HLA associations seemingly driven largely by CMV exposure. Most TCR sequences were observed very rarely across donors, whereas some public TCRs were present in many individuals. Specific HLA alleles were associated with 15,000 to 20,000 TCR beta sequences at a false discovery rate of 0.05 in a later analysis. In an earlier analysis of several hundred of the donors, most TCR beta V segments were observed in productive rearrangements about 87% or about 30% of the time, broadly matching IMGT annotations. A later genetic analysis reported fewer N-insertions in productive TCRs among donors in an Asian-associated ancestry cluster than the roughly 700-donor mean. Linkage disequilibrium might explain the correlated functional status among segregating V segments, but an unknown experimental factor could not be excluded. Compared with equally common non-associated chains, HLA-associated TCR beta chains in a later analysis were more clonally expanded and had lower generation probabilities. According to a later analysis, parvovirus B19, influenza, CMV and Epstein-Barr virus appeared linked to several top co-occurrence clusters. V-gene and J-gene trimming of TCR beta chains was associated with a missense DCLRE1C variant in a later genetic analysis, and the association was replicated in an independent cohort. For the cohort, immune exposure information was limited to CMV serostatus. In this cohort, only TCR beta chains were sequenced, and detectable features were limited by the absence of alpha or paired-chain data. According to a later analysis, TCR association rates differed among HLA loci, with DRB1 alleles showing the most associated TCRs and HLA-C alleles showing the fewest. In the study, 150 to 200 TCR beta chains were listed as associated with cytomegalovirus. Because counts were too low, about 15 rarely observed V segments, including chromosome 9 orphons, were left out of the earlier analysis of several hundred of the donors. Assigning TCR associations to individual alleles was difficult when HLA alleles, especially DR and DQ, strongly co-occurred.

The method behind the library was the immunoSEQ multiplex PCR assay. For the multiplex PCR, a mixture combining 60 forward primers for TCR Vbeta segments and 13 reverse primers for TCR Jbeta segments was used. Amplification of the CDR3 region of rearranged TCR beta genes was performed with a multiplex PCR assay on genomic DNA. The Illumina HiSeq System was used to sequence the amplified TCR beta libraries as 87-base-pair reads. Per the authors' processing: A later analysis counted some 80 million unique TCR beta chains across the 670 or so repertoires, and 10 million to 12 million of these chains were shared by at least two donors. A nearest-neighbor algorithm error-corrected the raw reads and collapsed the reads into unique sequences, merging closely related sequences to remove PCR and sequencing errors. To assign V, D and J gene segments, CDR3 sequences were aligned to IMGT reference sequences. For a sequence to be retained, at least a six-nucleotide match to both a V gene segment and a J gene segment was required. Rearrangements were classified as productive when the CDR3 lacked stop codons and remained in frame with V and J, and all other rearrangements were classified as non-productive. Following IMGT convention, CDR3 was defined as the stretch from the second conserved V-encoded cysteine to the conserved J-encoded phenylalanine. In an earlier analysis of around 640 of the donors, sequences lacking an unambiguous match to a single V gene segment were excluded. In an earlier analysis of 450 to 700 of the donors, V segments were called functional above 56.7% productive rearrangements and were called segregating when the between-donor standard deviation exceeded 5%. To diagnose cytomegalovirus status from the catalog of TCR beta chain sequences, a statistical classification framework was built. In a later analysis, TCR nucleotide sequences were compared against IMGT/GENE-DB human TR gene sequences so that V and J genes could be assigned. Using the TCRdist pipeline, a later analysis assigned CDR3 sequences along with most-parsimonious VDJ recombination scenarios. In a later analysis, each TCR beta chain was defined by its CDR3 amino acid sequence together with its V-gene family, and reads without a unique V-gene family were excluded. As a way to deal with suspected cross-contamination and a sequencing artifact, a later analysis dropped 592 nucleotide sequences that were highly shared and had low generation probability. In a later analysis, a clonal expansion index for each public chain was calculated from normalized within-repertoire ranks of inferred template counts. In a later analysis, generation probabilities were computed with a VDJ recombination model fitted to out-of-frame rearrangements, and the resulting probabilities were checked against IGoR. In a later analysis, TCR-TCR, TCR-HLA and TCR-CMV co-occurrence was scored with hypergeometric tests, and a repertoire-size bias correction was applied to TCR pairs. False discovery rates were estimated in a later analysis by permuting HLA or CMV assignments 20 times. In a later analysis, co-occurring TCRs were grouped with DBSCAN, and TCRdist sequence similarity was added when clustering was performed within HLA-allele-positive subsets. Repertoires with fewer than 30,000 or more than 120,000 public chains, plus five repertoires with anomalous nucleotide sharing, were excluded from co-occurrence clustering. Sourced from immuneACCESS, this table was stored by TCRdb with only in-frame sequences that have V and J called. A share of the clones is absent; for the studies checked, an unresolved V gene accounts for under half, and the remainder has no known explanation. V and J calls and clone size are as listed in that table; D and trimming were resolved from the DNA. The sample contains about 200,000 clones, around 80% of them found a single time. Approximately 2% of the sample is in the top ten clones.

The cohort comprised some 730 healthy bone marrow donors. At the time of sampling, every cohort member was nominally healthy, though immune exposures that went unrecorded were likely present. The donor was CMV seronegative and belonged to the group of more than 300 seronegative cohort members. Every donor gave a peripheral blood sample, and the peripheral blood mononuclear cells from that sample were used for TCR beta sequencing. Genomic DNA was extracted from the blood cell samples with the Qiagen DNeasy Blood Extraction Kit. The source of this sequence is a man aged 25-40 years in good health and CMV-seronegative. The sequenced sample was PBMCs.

The CDR3 region: CASTLGDSSGNTIYF. The nucleotides read TGTGCCAGCACTCTAGGGGACAGCTCTGGAAACACCATATATTTT. Recombination connected TRBV25-1 to TRBJ1-3; 7 bases in between match TRBD1. The V end gives up 7 bases and the J end 0 bases, leaving 6 bases in the junction not matched to a gene. The germline V gene encodes CDR1 MGHDK and CDR2 SYGVNS. From the cysteine up to the phenylalanine, the CDR3 has a length of 15 residues. Just CDR3 DNA is preserved here, 45 bases in frame from base 1.